This passage covers 4 T cell receptor beta chains from one sample sequenced in a study of shared clonotypes between healthy human individuals (dated by TCRdb to between 2020 and 2021). Receptor libraries were prepared by the immunoSEQ multiplex PCR assay. The table was pulled from immuneACCESS by TCRdb, which kept in-frame rearrangements only. Such tables lose some clones; where checked, under half of the loss comes from unresolved V genes, and the rest has no known cause. This sample comprises hundreds of thousands of clones, roughly 98% of them detected only once. 0.3% to 0.35% of the sample belongs to the ten largest clones. CD8 naive samples were CD45RO-negative cells positively selected for CCR7, giving a CD45RA+CCR7+ population that excluded TemRA cells. Sequenced input: naive CD8+ T cells sorted from blood. What the cell subset or site label conveys for this sample: CD45RA+CCR7+. These receptors all stem from a man aged 30-40 years in good health.

This clone was counted only a few times. J is TRBJ1-2 and V is TRBV29-1; TRBD1 aligns across 7 bases. Per germline, CDR1 SQVTM and CDR2 ANQGSEA. The CDR3 loop spans 13 amino acids. The V and J ends lost 0 bases and 4 bases, in that order; junction bases with no gene match: 2. The CDR3 DNA follows: TGCAGCGTTGAAGAGGGGACAGCCTATGGCTACACCTTC. This translates into CSVEEGTAYGYTF.

CDR3 residues: CASSLQQGRGKLFF. Written as DNA, the CDR3 is TGTGCCAGCAGTTTGCAGCAGGGGAGGGGAAAACTGTTTTTT. V and J are TRBV27 and TRBJ1-4; TRBD1 is a possible D gene (6 bases). With 3 bases removed from V and 10 bases from J, the gap between germline ends came to 15 bases. Germline CDR1 and CDR2: MNHEY and SMNVEV (reference sequence). The CDR3 totals 14 residues. The full variable domain, its missing parts supplied by reference TRBV27 and TRBJ1-4, is EAQVTQNPRYLITVTGKKLTVTCSQNMNHEYMSWYRQDPGLGLRQIYYSMNVEVTDKGDVPEGYKVSRKEKRNFPLILESPSPNQTSLYFCASSLQQGRGKLFFGSGTQLSVL.

This chain's CDR3 is CAWRGGGAKNIQYF. As DNA, the CDR3 is TGTGCCTGGAGAGGTGGCGGGGCCAAAAACATTCAGTACTTC. V and J are TRBV30 and TRBJ2-4, with a possible D match to TRBD2 (5 bases). This CDR3 is built from 14 residues. The germline V gene has CDR1 GTSNPN and CDR2 SVGIG (reference sequence). Between the trimmed V and J ends, which lost 3 bases and 1 base, there was a span of 10 bases.

Comments on this clone: Other DNA sequences in the sample encode the same CDR3. This chain links TRBV10-2 with TRBJ1-2, with D unresolved. This CDR3 has 14 amino acids. Trimming took off 0 bases at V and 0 bases at J, with 5 bases between the two ends. The V gene's germline CDR1 is WSHSY and CDR2 SAAADI. CDR3 sequence: CASSESPSNYGYTF. CDR3 DNA: TGCGCCAGCAGTGAGTCGCCTTCTAACTATGGCTACACCTTC.